This passage covers 7 T cell receptor beta chains from one sample sequenced in a study of shared clonotypes between healthy human individuals. Some clones are missing from TCRdb's copy, which holds only in-frame ones; the method was immunoSEQ multiplex PCR. The table lists roughly 410,000 clones, about 97% of them singletons. The sample consisted of memory CD8+ T cells sorted from blood. Subset here: CD45RO+ cells pooled with CCR7-negative TemRA cells. Receptors were obtained from a man aged 30 to 39 in good health.

Notes on this clone: A junction end diverges from the germline sequence, so it may reflect a read error. This rearrangement joins TRBV7-7 to TRBJ2-1; no reliable D call. CDR3 size: 13 residues. Germline assignment: CDR1 SSHAT and CDR2 FNYEAQ (reference sequence). The CDR3 spells CASSLGRANEQFF. CDR3 bases: TGTGCTAGCAGCTTAGGTAGGGCGAATGAGCAGTTCTTC. The whole variable domain, filled in from reference TRBV7-7 and TRBJ2-1, reads GAGVSQSPRYKVTKRGQDVTLRCDPISSHATLYWYQQALGQGPEFLTYFNYEAQPDKSGLPSDRFSAERPEGSISTLTIQRTEQRDSAMYRCASSLGRANEQFFGPGTRLTVL.

The chain combines TRBV25-1 with TRBJ2-1; tentatively, D is TRBD1 or TRBD2 (7 bases each). CDR1 and CDR2 from the germline V gene are MGHDK and SYGVNS. V was pared by 6 bases and J by 4 bases, with 16 bases between. CDR3 length: 15 residues. Written as DNA, the CDR3 is TGTGCCAGCAGACAACCAGGGGGGGGATACAATGAGCAGTTCTTC. Translating it yields CASRQPGGGYNEQFF. The complete variable domain, with remaining parts taken from reference TRBV25-1 and TRBJ2-1, reads EADIYQTPRYLVIGTGKKITLECSQTMGHDKMYWYQQDPGMELHLIHYSYGVNSTEKGDLSSESTVSRIRTEHFPLTLESARPSHTSQYLCASRQPGGGYNEQFFGPGTRLTVL.

The J gene is TRBJ1-4, the V gene TRBV11-2; the D gene is possibly TRBD1 (6 bases). The germline gives CDR1 SGHAT, CDR2 FQNNGV. The CDR3 is 16 amino acids. V was cut by 5 bases and J by 2 bases, with 15 bases left in between. CDR3 coding DNA: TGTGCCAGCAGCCCAATTTTAGGGGGGACTAATGAAAAACTGTTTTTT. Protein product: CASSPILGGTNEKLFF.

This clone appeared once. The chain employs TRBV5-4 and TRBJ2-4; maybe TRBD2 (5 bases). Trimming shortened V by 0 bases and J by 0 bases, and 7 bases separated the two germline ends. CDR1 SGHNT and CDR2 YYREEE come from the germline V gene (reference sequence). The CDR3 has 15 amino acids. CDR3 in amino acids: CASSLDAGAKNIQYF. Written as DNA, the CDR3 is TGTGCCAGCAGCTTGGATGCGGGAGCCAAAAACATTCAGTACTTC.

The chain couples TRBV28 to TRBJ1-1, with D unclear. The germline V and J ends were trimmed by 5 bases and 0 bases, with 22 bases remaining between them. Germline assignment: CDR1 MDHEN and CDR2 SYDVKM. The CDR3 extends over 18 amino acids. The CDR3 loop is CASSPFSPIRFLNTEAFF. CDR3 sequence (DNA): TGTGCCAGCAGTCCTTTTAGCCCGATTAGATTCTTGAACACTGAAGCTTTCTTT.

The table lists this clone with a count of one. The gene calls are TRBV5-1 and TRBJ2-5; 8 nucleotides match TRBD1. There are 16 residues in the CDR3. The V gene's germline CDR1 is SGHRS and CDR2 YFSETQ. V shed 0 bases and J 1 base; nucleotides not matched to a gene: 5. Written as DNA, the CDR3 is TGCGCCAGCAGCTTGGTGGGCCAGGGGGCCCAAGAGACCCAGTACTTC. Translating it yields CASSLVGQGAQETQYF.

The chain recombines TRBV7-6 with TRBJ2-1; D gene uncertain. Trimming left V 5 bases short and J 11 bases short, with 22 bases between. Per germline, CDR1 SGHVS and CDR2 FNYEAQ. The CDR3 totals 15 residues. CDR3 DNA sequence: TGTGCCAGCAGCCCCCAAAGGCCGTCCGGATGGAAGCAGTTCTTC. Protein product: CASSPQRPSGWKQFF.